The 15 T cell receptor beta chains given below trace back to one sample, sequenced in a study of blood T cell repertoires in COVID-19. Libraries were prepared by immunoSEQ multiplex PCR; TCRdb keeps only in-frame clonotypes and omits some of them. The sample carries roughly 290,000 clones, about 85% recorded once. The sequencing input was peripheral blood. All receptors derive from a woman aged 50 to 60 with active or convalescent COVID-19.

This chain uses TRBV25-1 with TRBJ2-7; D uncertain. The CDR3 length is 13 residues. V lost 5 bases and J lost 3, with 11 bases in between. From germline, CDR1 is MGHDK and CDR2 SYGVNS. The CDR3 loop reads CASSTQNSYEQYF. The CDR3 DNA reads as TGTGCCAGCAGTACACAGAACAGCTACGAGCAGTACTTC.

This clone turned up a few times. The gene calls are TRBV27 and TRBJ1-4; D uncertain. CDR3 length: 14 residues. Trimming took 6 bases from V and 7 from J, leaving 15 bases between them. The germline CDR1 and CDR2 sequences are MNHEY and SMNVEV (reference sequence). CDR3 coding DNA: TGTGCCAGCAGCGGGTTCGGCGGGGTTGAAAAACTGTTTTTT. Its protein is CASSGFGGVEKLFF.

V gene TRBV2 combines with J gene TRBJ2-5; 7 positions match TRBD1. Germline CDR1 SNHLY, CDR2 FYNNEI. The CDR3 consists of 13 residues. The V segment lost 8 bases and the J segment 1 base; nucleotides outside the gene matches: 4. CDR3 coding DNA: TGTGCCAGCGGCCGGGACAGCCAAGAGACCCAGTACTTC. Residues: CASGRDSQETQYF.

This clone was detected ten times or more. V usage is TRBV2 and J usage is TRBJ2-2; 12 bases fit TRBD2. Germline CDR1 and CDR2: SNHLY and FYNNEI. The CDR3 length is 15 residues. J lost 8 bases, V lost 6 bases, and 7 bases had no gene match. The CDR3 sequence: CASRPTSGSRGELFF. CDR3 sequence (DNA): TGTGCCAGCAGGCCGACTAGCGGGAGTCGTGGGGAGCTGTTTTTT.

The chain joins TRBV3-1 (or the pseudogene TRBV3-2) to TRBJ2-2; TRBD2 agrees at 7 bases. The CDR3 spans 17 residues. The trim removed 0 bases at V and 4 bases at J, leaving 8 bases unmatched. The germline V gene has CDR1 LGHDT and CDR2 YNNKEL (reference sequence). This CDR3 reads CASSQDLGGRGTGELFF. CDR3 DNA: TGTGCCAGCAGCCAAGATCTTGGCGGGAGAGGCACCGGGGAGCTGTTTTTT.

The chain recombines TRBV2 with TRBJ1-1, with 12 bases fitting TRBD1. V was clipped by 5 bases and J by 10 bases; unmatched bases: 8. The CDR3 spans 14 residues. Germline V gives CDR1 SNHLY, CDR2 FYNNEI. The CDR3 here is CASSRRDRGQRAFF. In nucleotides, the CDR3 is TGTGCCAGCAGTAGGCGGGACAGGGGGCAGAGAGCTTTCTTT.

This clone was observed a few times. The chain employs TRBV6-5 and TRBJ2-5, with a tentative D call TRBD2 (6 bases). The germline gives CDR1 MNHEY, CDR2 SVGAGI. The CDR3 loop spans 15 amino acids. Trimming pared 0 bases from V and 5 bases from J, leaving 13 bases between. The CDR3 DNA sequence: TGTGCCAGCAGTTACTCGACTCAACGGGGGGAGACCCAGTACTTC. It yields the protein CASSYSTQRGETQYF.

The chain has TRBV7-9 and TRBJ2-3; D perhaps matches TRBD1 (5 bases). Germline CDR1 is SEHNR and CDR2 is FQNEAQ (reference sequence). The V end lost 2 bases, the J end lost 1 base, and 10 bases lay between the germline ends. The CDR3 consists of 15 residues. The chain's CDR3 is CASSLSAGRTDTQYF. In DNA form, the CDR3 reads TGTGCCAGCAGCTTATCCGCAGGGCGCACAGATACGCAGTATTTT. The full variable domain, in which reference TRBV7-9 and TRBJ2-3 provide the parts outside the CDR3, is DTGVSQNPRHKITKRGQNVTFRCDPISEHNRLYWYRQTLGQGPEFLTYFQNEAQLEKSRLLSDRFSAERPKGSFSTLEIQRTEQGDSAMYLCASSLSAGRTDTQYFGPGTRLTVL.

The chain has TRBV20-1 and TRBJ2-5; D gene uncertain. Germline values: CDR1 DFQATT, CDR2 SNEGSKA (reference sequence). The CDR3 contains 13 residues. Trimming removed 3 bases from V and 1 base from J, with 9 bases in between. CDR3 nucleotides: TGCAGTGCTAGTATGGCGGCCCAAGAGACCCAGTACTTC. This translates into CSASMAAQETQYF.

The V gene is TRBV30, the J gene TRBJ1-4, with D possibly being TRBD1 (6 bases). The germline V and J ends were trimmed by 0 bases and 4 bases, with 15 bases remaining between them. Germline-derived CDR1 and CDR2 are GTSNPN and SVGIG (reference sequence). The CDR3 length is 16 residues. This chain's CDR3 is CAWSVGTGIGNEKLFF. CDR3 nucleotides: TGTGCCTGGAGTGTAGGAACAGGGATCGGTAATGAAAAACTGTTTTTT.

This clone was detected only once. V is TRBV5-4 and J is TRBJ1-2; 9 nucleotides align to TRBD1. V gave up 4 bases and J gave up 4 bases; unmatched junction bases: 8. The CDR3 extends over 15 amino acids. The V gene's germline CDR1 is SGHNT and CDR2 YYREEE (reference sequence). The chain's CDR3 is CASSQGQGAFYGYTF. The CDR3 DNA follows: TGTGCCAGCAGCCAGGGACAGGGAGCTTTCTATGGCTACACCTTC. Full variable domain (outside the CDR3, taken from reference TRBV5-4 and TRBJ1-2): ETGVTQSPTHLIKTRGQQVTLRCSSQSGHNTVSWYQQALGQGPQFIFQYYREEENGRGNFPPRFSGLQFPNYSSELNVNALELDDSALYLCASSQGQGAFYGYTFGSGTRLTVV.

CDR3 in amino acids: CASSLARHSYEQYF. In DNA, the CDR3 is TGTGCCAGCAGCTTAGCGCGACACTCCTACGAGCAGTACTTC. This rearrangement joins TRBV7-6 to TRBJ2-7; D remains unclear. Trimming removed 0 bases from V and 0 bases from J, with 6 bases in between. The CDR3 is 14 amino acids. The germline CDR1 and CDR2 sequences are SGHVS and FNYEAQ.

The chain carries TRBV27 and TRBJ2-7; 7 bases align to TRBD1. V was pared by 8 bases and J by 2 bases, with 12 bases of the junction left unmatched. The length of the CDR3 is 15 residues. The germline gives CDR1 MNHEY, CDR2 SMNVEV (reference sequence). CDR3 DNA: TGTGCCAGCTCCAAGCCCGACAGGGTCACCTACGAGCAGTACTTC. Translation gives CASSKPDRVTYEQYF.

The genes are TRBV29-1 and TRBJ2-1; TRBD2 agrees at 8 bases. Germline V gene sequence: CDR1 SQVTM, CDR2 ANQGSEA. The CDR3 runs to 15 residues. V shed 6 bases and J 8 bases; nucleotides not matched to a gene: 15. The CDR3 nucleotides read TGCAGCGTCCTCAAATTAGCGGGATCCCGCTATGAGCAGTTCTTC. Translating gives CSVLKLAGSRYEQFF.

This clone is a singleton in its sample. The genes are TRBV10-1 and TRBJ1-1; no clear D. The germline CDR1 and CDR2 sequences are WNHNN and SYGVQD (reference sequence). CDR3 length: 14 amino acids. V was cut by 3 bases and J by 11 bases, with 19 bases left in between. The CDR3 nucleotides read TGCGCCAGCAGTGACTCCCTTCCGGAGGGAGAGGCTTTCTTT. This encodes CASSDSLPEGEAFF.